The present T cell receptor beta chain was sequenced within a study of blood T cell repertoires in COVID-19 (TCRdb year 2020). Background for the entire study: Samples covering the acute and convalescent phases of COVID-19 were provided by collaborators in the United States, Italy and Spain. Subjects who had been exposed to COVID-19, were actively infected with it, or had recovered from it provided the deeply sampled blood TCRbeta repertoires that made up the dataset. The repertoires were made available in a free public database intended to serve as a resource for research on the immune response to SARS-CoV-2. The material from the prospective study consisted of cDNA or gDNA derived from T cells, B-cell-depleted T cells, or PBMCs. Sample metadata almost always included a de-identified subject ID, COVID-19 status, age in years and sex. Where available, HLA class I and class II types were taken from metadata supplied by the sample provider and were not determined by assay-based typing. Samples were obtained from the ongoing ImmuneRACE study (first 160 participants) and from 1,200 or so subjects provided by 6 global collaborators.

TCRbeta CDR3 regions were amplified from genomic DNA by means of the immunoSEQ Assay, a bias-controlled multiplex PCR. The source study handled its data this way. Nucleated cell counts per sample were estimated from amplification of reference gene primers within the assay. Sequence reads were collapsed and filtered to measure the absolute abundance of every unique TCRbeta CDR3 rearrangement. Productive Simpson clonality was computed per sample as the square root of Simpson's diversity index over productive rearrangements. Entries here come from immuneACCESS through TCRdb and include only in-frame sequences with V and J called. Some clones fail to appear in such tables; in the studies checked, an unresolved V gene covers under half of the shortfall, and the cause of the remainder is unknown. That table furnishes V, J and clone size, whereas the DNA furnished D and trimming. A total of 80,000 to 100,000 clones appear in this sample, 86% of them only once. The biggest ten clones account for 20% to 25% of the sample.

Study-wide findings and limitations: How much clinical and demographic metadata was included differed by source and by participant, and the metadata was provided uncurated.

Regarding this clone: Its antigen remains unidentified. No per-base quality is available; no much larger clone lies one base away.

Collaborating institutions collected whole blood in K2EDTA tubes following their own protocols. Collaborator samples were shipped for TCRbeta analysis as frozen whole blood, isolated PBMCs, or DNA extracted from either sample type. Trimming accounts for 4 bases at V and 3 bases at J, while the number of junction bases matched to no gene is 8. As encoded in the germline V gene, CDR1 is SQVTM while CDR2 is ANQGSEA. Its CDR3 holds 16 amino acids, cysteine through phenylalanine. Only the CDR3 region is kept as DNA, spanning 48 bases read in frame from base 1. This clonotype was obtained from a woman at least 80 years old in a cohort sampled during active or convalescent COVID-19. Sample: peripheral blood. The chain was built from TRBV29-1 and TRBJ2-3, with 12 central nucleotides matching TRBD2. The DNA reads TGCAGCGTTGGCGATTTGACTAGCGGGAGTACAGATACGCAGTATTTT. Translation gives CSVGDLTSGSTDTQYF.